Listed below are T cell receptor beta chains from one sample, sequenced in a study of T cell responses to AZD1222 COVID-19 vaccine. Some clones are missing from TCRdb's copy, which holds only in-frame ones; the method was immunoSEQ multiplex PCR. This sample has about 170,000 clones, with around nine tenths found just once. Material: peripheral blood, obtained on day 0 of AZD1222 vaccination. Receptors were obtained from an adult in good health. CDR3s include the opening cysteine and the closing phenylalanine or tryptophan. Fields, in order: D gene, clone size, J gene, V gene, CDR3 protein, CDR3 DNA. The D gene is left open where the match is weak. Part of the rows lack a size; the others show once, few, many or a class for expanded clones.

d_call: NA; clone_size: NA; j_call: TRBJ2-7; v_call: TRBV3-1/TRBV3-2; cdr3_aa: CASSRGGIEQYF; cdr3_nt: TGTGCCAGCAGCCGTGGGGGAATCGAGCAGTACTTC
d_call: NA; clone_size: NA; j_call: TRBJ1-5; v_call: TRBV27; cdr3_aa: CASSFVSGGNQPQHF; cdr3_nt: TGTGCCAGCAGTTTTGTGTCAGGGGGCAATCAGCCCCAGCATTTT
d_call: NA; clone_size: once; j_call: TRBJ1-2; v_call: TRBV28; cdr3_aa: CASSQNYGYTF; cdr3_nt: TGTGCCAGCAGTCAGAACTATGGCTACACCTTC
d_call: NA; clone_size: NA; j_call: TRBJ1-4; v_call: TRBV6-1; cdr3_aa: CASSEEGGGEKLFF; cdr3_nt: TGTGCCAGCAGTGAAGAAGGCGGCGGTGAAAAACTGTTTTTT
d_call: TRBD2; clone_size: NA; j_call: TRBJ2-3; v_call: TRBV4-1; cdr3_aa: CASSLQTGLAGTDTQYF; cdr3_nt: TGCGCCAGCAGCCTACAGACGGGACTAGCGGGGACAGATACGCAGTATTTT
d_call: NA; clone_size: once; j_call: TRBJ1-1; v_call: TRBV18; cdr3_aa: CASSPGGPQVIAFF; cdr3_nt: TGTGCCAGCTCACCAGGGGGTCCGCAAGTAATCGCTTTCTTT
d_call: NA; clone_size: NA; j_call: TRBJ1-1; v_call: TRBV5-1; cdr3_aa: CASSFDSVRTEAFF; cdr3_nt: TGCGCCAGCAGCTTTGACAGTGTTCGGACTGAAGCTTTCTTT
d_call: NA; clone_size: NA; j_call: TRBJ2-1; v_call: TRBV27; cdr3_aa: CASSSGTLGDEQFF; cdr3_nt: TGTGCCAGCAGCTCCGGGACCTTGGGGGATGAGCAGTTCTTC
d_call: TRBD2; clone_size: NA; j_call: TRBJ2-7; v_call: TRBV4-1; cdr3_aa: CASSHQGPGLVYEQYF; cdr3_nt: TGCGCCAGCAGCCATCAAGGCCCGGGACTAGTCTACGAGCAGTACTTC
d_call: TRBD1; clone_size: NA; j_call: TRBJ1-5; v_call: TRBV5-1; cdr3_aa: CASSWGDRGNQPQHF; cdr3_nt: TGCGCCAGCAGCTGGGGGGACAGGGGCAATCAGCCCCAGCATTTT
d_call: TRBD1; clone_size: NA; j_call: TRBJ2-1; v_call: TRBV3-1/TRBV3-2; cdr3_aa: CASSRPGTGDNEQFF; cdr3_nt: TGTGCCAGCAGCCGACCCGGGACAGGGGACAATGAGCAGTTCTTC
d_call: NA; clone_size: NA; j_call: TRBJ2-3; v_call: TRBV18; cdr3_aa: CASSGTDTRTDTQYF; cdr3_nt: TGTGCCAGCTCTGGGACGGACACCCGCACAGATACGCAGTATTTT
d_call: NA; clone_size: NA; j_call: TRBJ2-2; v_call: TRBV5-5; cdr3_aa: CASSLASGRYGGELFF; cdr3_nt: TGTGCCAGCAGCTTGGCCTCGGGACGTTATGGCGGGGAGCTGTTTTTT
d_call: TRBD2; clone_size: NA; j_call: TRBJ2-1; v_call: TRBV6-5; cdr3_aa: CASSLAGGQYNEQFF; cdr3_nt: TGTGCCAGCAGTCTAGCGGGGGGACAGTACAATGAGCAGTTCTTC
d_call: NA; clone_size: NA; j_call: TRBJ1-1; v_call: TRBV11-3; cdr3_aa: CASSSGTKGGNTEAFF; cdr3_nt: TGTGCCAGCAGCTCCGGGACAAAAGGCGGTAACACTGAAGCTTTCTTT
d_call: TRBD1; clone_size: NA; j_call: TRBJ2-5; v_call: TRBV4-1; cdr3_aa: CASSQENRQGKETQYF; cdr3_nt: TGCGCCAGCAGCCAAGAAAATCGACAGGGGAAGGAGACCCAGTACTTC
d_call: NA; clone_size: NA; j_call: TRBJ1-1; v_call: TRBV18; cdr3_aa: CASSGTLNTEAFF; cdr3_nt: TGTGCCAGCTCAGGGACCTTGAACACTGAAGCTTTCTTT
d_call: NA; clone_size: NA; j_call: TRBJ2-3; v_call: TRBV27; cdr3_aa: CASAQGLGTDTQYF; cdr3_nt: TGTGCCAGCGCCCAGGGGTTAGGTACAGATACGCAGTATTTT
d_call: NA; clone_size: NA; j_call: TRBJ2-2; v_call: TRBV7-9; cdr3_aa: CASSLVTLTGELFF; cdr3_nt: TGTGCCAGCAGCTTAGTAACCCTCACCGGGGAGCTGTTTTTT
d_call: NA; clone_size: NA; j_call: TRBJ1-4; v_call: TRBV27; cdr3_aa: CASSSIYRPGYEKLFF; cdr3_nt: TGTGCCAGCAGTTCGATCTACAGGCCGGGTTATGAAAAACTGTTTTTT
d_call: NA; clone_size: NA; j_call: TRBJ2-7; v_call: TRBV19; cdr3_aa: CASSIFVGRASYEQYF; cdr3_nt: TGTGCCAGTAGTATATTTGTCGGCAGGGCTTCCTACGAGCAGTACTTC
d_call: TRBD1; clone_size: NA; j_call: TRBJ1-2; v_call: TRBV7-6; cdr3_aa: CASSFSGNEGAYGYTF; cdr3_nt: TGTGCCAGCAGCTTTAGTGGGAATGAGGGGGCCTATGGCTACACCTTC
d_call: TRBD1; clone_size: NA; j_call: TRBJ1-4; v_call: TRBV7-9; cdr3_aa: CASSAGQGGRTNEKLFF; cdr3_nt: TGTGCCAGCAGCGCTGGACAGGGGGGCCGGACTAATGAAAAACTGTTTTTT
d_call: TRBD2; clone_size: NA; j_call: TRBJ2-1; v_call: TRBV5-5; cdr3_aa: CASSPGLANNEQFF; cdr3_nt: TGTGCCAGCAGCCCGGGACTAGCGAACAATGAGCAGTTCTTC
d_call: NA; clone_size: NA; j_call: TRBJ2-3; v_call: TRBV7-8; cdr3_aa: CASSLFGGVGTDTQYF; cdr3_nt: TGTGCCAGCAGCTTATTTGGCGGGGTGGGCACAGATACGCAGTATTTT
d_call: NA; clone_size: once; j_call: TRBJ2-5; v_call: TRBV5-1; cdr3_aa: CASSLYQGKQETQYF; cdr3_nt: TGCGCCAGCAGCTTATATCAGGGGAAACAAGAGACCCAGTACTTC
d_call: NA; clone_size: NA; j_call: TRBJ1-2; v_call: TRBV4-3; cdr3_aa: CASSQTPPGTGYGYTF; cdr3_nt: TGCGCCAGCAGCCAAACGCCGCCAGGTACGGGATATGGCTACACCTTC
d_call: TRBD1; clone_size: NA; j_call: TRBJ1-6; v_call: TRBV28; cdr3_aa: CASTSRGGLSYNSPLHF; cdr3_nt: TGTGCCAGCACTTCCAGGGGGGGTCTCTCCTATAATTCACCCCTCCACTTT
d_call: TRBD1; clone_size: NA; j_call: TRBJ1-5; v_call: TRBV5-1; cdr3_aa: CASSLSGQEGQPQHF; cdr3_nt: TGCGCCAGCAGCTTGTCTGGACAGGAGGGTCAGCCCCAGCATTTT